This T cell receptor (beta chain) derives from a study of glioma-infiltrating T cells after dendritic cell vaccination. Looking at the study overall: Dendritic cell vaccination trial patients had either newly diagnosed or recurrent glioblastoma. At biweekly intervals, patients got three intradermal dendritic cell vaccine injections.

V was clipped by 6 bases and J by 1 base; unmatched bases: 9. The CDR3 is 15 amino acids. The germline CDR1 and CDR2 sequences are MDHEN and SYDVKM. Produced via immunoSEQ multiplex PCR; TCRdb's table is partial and in-frame only. The sample contains about 92,000 clones, 80% to 90% of which appear only once. Worth noting for this clone: The antigen is undetermined.

Notes on the study in general: Longer survival after dendritic cell vaccination followed higher pretreatment TIL content. Higher TCR clonality did not directly relate to longer survival.

The chain is built from TRBV28 and TRBJ2-7; 7 bases agree with TRBD1. Specimen: blood, collected before dendritic cell vaccination. This TCR was recovered from a human donor with glioblastoma. The chain's CDR3 is CASRPTGAKSYEQYF. CDR3 in DNA: TGTGCCAGCAGGCCAACAGGGGCGAAATCCTACGAGCAGTACTTC. The full variable domain, in which reference TRBV28 and TRBJ2-7 provide the parts outside the CDR3, is DVKVTQSSRYLVKRTGEKVFLECVQDMDHENMFWYRQDPGLGLRLIYFSYDVKMKEKGDIPEGYSVSREKKERFSLILESASTNQTSMYLCASRPTGAKSYEQYFGPGTRLTVT.